Below are 11 T cell receptor beta chains sequenced from a single sample in a study of T cell responses to AZD1222 COVID-19 vaccine. Only in-frame clones appear in the TCRdb table, and some are missing; sequencing was by immunoSEQ multiplex PCR. Altogether 150,000 to 200,000 clones are present, 94% being singletons, with the ten largest covering just over 5%. This specimen consisted of peripheral blood, obtained 28 days after the second AZD1222 dose. These receptors came from an adult who received the AZD1222 COVID-19 vaccine.

The chain recombines TRBV18 with TRBJ1-2; unclear D gene. The CDR3 is made up of 17 amino acids. CDR1 and CDR2 (germline): KGHSH, LQKENI. V lost 2 bases, J lost 4 bases, and 20 bases lay in between. CDR3 sequence (DNA): TGTGCCAGCTCACCAGGCGGATTCCCCGCCCCGGGCTATGGCTACACCTTC. Its protein is CASSPGGFPAPGYGYTF.

J is TRBJ2-7 and V is TRBV12-3 or TRBV12-4; perhaps TRBD2 as D (5 bases). The length of the CDR3 is 13 residues. V lost 0 bases and J lost 7, with 10 bases in between. The CDR3 protein is CASSLADWREQYF. CDR3 DNA sequence: TGTGCCAGCAGTTTAGCGGACTGGCGAGAGCAGTACTTC.

V usage is TRBV24-1 and J usage is TRBJ2-1; D is ambiguous. Per the germline V gene, CDR1 is KGHDR and CDR2 is SFDVKD. This CDR3 has 11 residues. Trimming stripped 2 bases from V and 12 bases from J, with 7 bases between. CDR3 protein: CATSDSHLQFF. CDR3 nucleotide sequence: TGTGCCACCAGTGATTCCCACTTGCAGTTCTTC.

The V gene is TRBV4-1, the J gene TRBJ2-1; TRBD2 aligns across 12 bases. V gave up 6 bases and J gave up 7 bases; unmatched junction bases: 13. This CDR3 is 17 amino acids long. Germline CDR1 and CDR2: MGHRA and YSYEKL. The CDR3 sequence: CASRTALTSGRVNEQFF. The CDR3 bases are TGCGCCAGCAGGACAGCCCTGACTAGCGGGAGAGTGAATGAGCAGTTCTTC.

This chain joins TRBV5-6 and TRBJ1-1; perhaps TRBD1 as D (6 bases). V lost 1 base and J 0 bases, leaving 16 bases between the germline ends. The germline gives CDR1 SGHDT, CDR2 YYEEEE. The CDR3 is 17 amino acids. The CDR3 nucleotides read TGTGCCAGCAGCTTGTTAGGGGGAGGCGGGATGAACACTGAAGCTTTCTTT. It specifies CASSLLGGGGMNTEAFF.

The V and J genes are TRBV28 and TRBJ2-7, with 16 bases identical to TRBD2. J was trimmed by 7 bases and V by 3 bases; bases with no gene match: 3. Germline V lookup: CDR1 MDHEN, CDR2 SYDVKM. The CDR3 runs to 15 residues. DNA for the CDR3: TGTGCCAGCAGTTTGGGGACTAGCGGGAGGGTGGAGCAGTACTTC. Translated: CASSLGTSGRVEQYF.

J is TRBJ1-1 and V is TRBV12-3 or TRBV12-4; unclear D gene. V was trimmed by 3 bases and J by 4 bases, leaving 9 bases between them. This CDR3 is built from 13 residues. CDR3 sequence: CASSLARPTEAFF. The CDR3 DNA is TGTGCCAGCAGTTTGGCTCGGCCCACTGAAGCTTTCTTT.

CDR3 nucleotide sequence: TGTGCCAGCTCACCGACAGGACCTAGCAATCAGCCCCAGCATTTT. Its translation is CASSPTGPSNQPQHF. This chain joins TRBV18 and TRBJ1-5, with a weak D call TRBD1 (6 bases). Germline lookup yields CDR1 KGHSH and CDR2 LQKENI. V was shortened by 3 bases and J by 0 bases, with 9 bases between the two germline ends. The CDR3 has 15 residues.

This clone came up once. This chain uses TRBV4-1 with TRBJ2-1; 7 bases map to TRBD2. Germline loops: CDR1 MGHRA, CDR2 YSYEKL. The V gene end was trimmed by 7 bases and the J gene end by 0 bases; junction bases not matched to a gene: 15. This CDR3 is built from 18 residues. This CDR3 is CASTNLGLAAISYNEQFF. DNA for the CDR3: TGCGCCAGCACCAACCTAGGGCTAGCGGCGATCTCCTACAATGAGCAGTTCTTC.

This clone was observed at least ten times. V and J are TRBV25-1 and TRBJ1-4, with TRBD1 matching 8 bases. CDR1 MGHDK and CDR2 SYGVNS come from the germline V gene. This CDR3 has 14 residues. V lost 6 bases and J lost 7; bases outside the gene matches: 7. The CDR3 DNA follows: TGTGCCAGCAGCCCGGGACAGGACATTGAAAAACTGTTTTTT. It is translated as CASSPGQDIEKLFF.

CDR3 bases: TGTGCCTGGAGGCGGGGAGCGGGAGTGACCTACGAGCAGTACTTC. It is translated as CAWRRGAGVTYEQYF. The rearrangement joins TRBV30 to TRBJ2-7; the match to TRBD2 covers 8 bases. V was pared by 3 bases and J by 2 bases, with 9 bases of the junction left unmatched. The germline V gene encodes CDR1 GTSNPN and CDR2 SVGIG (reference sequence). The CDR3 runs to 15 residues.